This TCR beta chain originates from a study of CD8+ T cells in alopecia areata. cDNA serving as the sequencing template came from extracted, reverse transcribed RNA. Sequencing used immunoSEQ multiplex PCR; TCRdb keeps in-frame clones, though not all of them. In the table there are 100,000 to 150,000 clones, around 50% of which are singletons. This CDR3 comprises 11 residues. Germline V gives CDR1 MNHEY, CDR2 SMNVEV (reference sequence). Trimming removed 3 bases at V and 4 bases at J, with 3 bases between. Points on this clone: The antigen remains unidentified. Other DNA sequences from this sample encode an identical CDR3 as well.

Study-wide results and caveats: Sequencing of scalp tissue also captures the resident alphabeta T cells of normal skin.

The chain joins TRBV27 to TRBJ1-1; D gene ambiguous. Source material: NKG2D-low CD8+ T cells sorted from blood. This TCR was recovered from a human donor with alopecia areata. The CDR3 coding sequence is TGTGCCAGCAGTTTCGGCACTGAAGCTTTCTTT. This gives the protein CASSFGTEAFF.